The 23 T cell receptor beta chains in this list originate from one sample, sequenced in a study of OX40 agonist ivuxolimab in advanced cancers. This table comes from immunoSEQ multiplex PCR, and its TCRdb copy is limited to in-frame clones, with some not included. The sample contains 13,000 or so clones, 80% of which appear only once. Sample: CD4+ or CD8+ T cells sorted from blood, taken in a trial of the OX40 agonist ivuxolimab. All receptors come from an adult with an advanced solid tumor such as melanoma, head and neck, liver or kidney cancer.

This clone was seen a single time. This rearrangement joins TRBV11-2 to TRBJ2-1; TRBD2 matches 7 bases. CDR1 is SGHAT, CDR2 FQNNGV, per germline. The CDR3 extends over 14 amino acids. With 3 bases clipped from V and 3 bases from J, the junction kept 2 bases outside the gene matches. Written as DNA, the CDR3 is TGTGCCAGCAGCTTGTGGGGGGGCTACAATGAGCAGTTCTTC. This codes for CASSLWGGYNEQFF.

This sequence joins TRBV9 and TRBJ1-2, with 8 bases matching TRBD1. The length of the CDR3 is 14 residues. CDR1 and CDR2 (germline): SGDLS, YYNGEE. Trimming at V came to 6 bases and at J to 1 base, leaving 5 bases not matched to a gene. The CDR3 sequence is CASTDRDFNYGYTF. The CDR3 DNA reads TGTGCCAGCACGGACAGGGACTTTAACTATGGCTACACCTTC.

The chain has TRBV5-4 and TRBJ2-1; 9 positions agree with TRBD2. This CDR3 is built from 15 residues. With 0 bases clipped from V and 6 bases from J, the junction kept 4 bases outside the gene matches. From germline, CDR1 is SGHNT and CDR2 YYREEE (reference sequence). The CDR3 nucleotides are TGTGCCAGCAGCTTGGGCGGACTAGCGATCAATGAGCAGTTCTTC. As protein: CASSLGGLAINEQFF.

This clone was detected a few times. This rearrangement joins TRBV7-2 to TRBJ1-3; D gene unclear. V dropped 1 base and J dropped 7 bases, with 2 bases sitting between them. CDR1 is SGHTA and CDR2 is FQGNSA in the germline V gene. This CDR3 has 11 residues. CDR3 sequence (DNA): TGTGCCAGCAGCTTAGAGAACACCATATATTTT. Its protein product is CASSLENTIYF.

The V gene is TRBV6-4, the J gene TRBJ2-1; D is undetermined. This CDR3 spans 15 amino acids. Looked up from germline, CDR1 is MRHNA and CDR2 is SNTAGT. Trimming removed 0 bases at V and 0 bases at J, with 6 bases between. The CDR3 bases are TGTGCCAGCAGTGACTCCCTAGGCTCCTACAATGAGCAGTTCTTC. Its protein is CASSDSLGSYNEQFF.

This sequence joins TRBV7-6 and TRBJ1-2; D remains unclear. CDR1 and CDR2 from the germline V gene are SGHVS and FNYEAQ. V lost 3 bases, J lost 6 bases, and 11 bases lay in between. There are 13 residues in the CDR3. The CDR3 is CASSFAREDGYTF. The CDR3 DNA reads as TGTGCCAGCAGCTTTGCGAGGGAGGATGGCTACACCTTC.

The chain carries TRBV29-1 and TRBJ2-1; possibly TRBD2 for D (5 bases). V lost 3 bases and J 4 bases, leaving 10 bases between the germline ends. Germline CDR1 SQVTM, CDR2 ANQGSEA. This CDR3 is 13 amino acids long. This chain's CDR3 is CSVEARGYNEQFF. Here the CDR3 DNA reads TGCAGCGTTGAGGCTCGGGGATACAATGAGCAGTTCTTC.

The V gene is TRBV9, the J gene TRBJ1-4; TRBD1 agrees at 11 bases. The CDR3 is 20 residues long. Trimming took 4 bases from V and 0 from J; bases not matched to a gene: 14. Per the germline V gene, CDR1 is SGDLS and CDR2 is YYNGEE. CDR3 sequence: CASSPDRGLVSPATNEKLFF. The CDR3 DNA follows: TGTGCCAGCAGCCCGGACAGGGGGCTAGTTTCCCCCGCAACTAATGAAAAACTGTTTTTT.

The V call is TRBV6-5, the J call TRBJ2-7; D tentatively fits TRBD1 or TRBD2 (5 bases each). The germline V gene encodes CDR1 MNHEY and CDR2 SVGAGI. V was shortened by 8 bases and J by 5 bases, with 10 bases between the two germline ends. The CDR3 loop spans 11 amino acids. The CDR3, as DNA: TGTGCCAGCGGGTTGGGGGACGAGCAGTACTTC. Amino acids: CASGLGDEQYF.

V usage is TRBV5-1 and J usage is TRBJ2-3; no clear D. Germline V lookup: CDR1 SGHRS, CDR2 YFSETQ. The CDR3 runs 12 residues. V lost 3 bases to trimming and J lost 2 bases, with 4 bases between them. CDR3: CASSSNTDTQYF. CDR3 coding DNA: TGCGCCAGCAGCTCCAACACAGATACGCAGTATTTT.

The V gene is TRBV28, the J gene TRBJ1-1; D gene unclear. The ends were cut back, 6 bases at V and 1 base at J, with 6 bases in the middle. From germline, CDR1 is MDHEN and CDR2 SYDVKM. The CDR3 is 12 residues long. This chain's CDR3 is CASSSKNTEAFF. The CDR3 DNA sequence: TGTGCCAGCAGCTCGAAGAACACTGAAGCTTTCTTT.

The chain links TRBV5-5 to TRBJ2-2, with 12 bases fitting TRBD1. Germline CDR1 and CDR2: SGHKS and YYEKEE (reference sequence). The J segment lost 3 bases and the V segment lost 3 bases, leaving 3 bases of the junction unmatched. The CDR3 runs to 16 residues. The CDR3 DNA sequence: TGTGCCAGCAGCTGGGACAGGGGGCAGGACACCGGGGAGCTGTTTTTT. Translating it yields CASSWDRGQDTGELFF.

This clone has only one observation. The chain's CDR3 is CASSRRQAYQETQYF. Written as DNA, the CDR3 is TGTGCCAGCAGTCGCCGACAGGCCTACCAAGAGACCCAGTACTTC. V usage is TRBV28 and J usage is TRBJ2-5; D possibly corresponds to TRBD1 (6 bases). This CDR3 has 15 amino acids. The V end was cut by 5 bases, the J end by 0 bases, with 13 bases between. Germline CDR1 MDHEN, CDR2 SYDVKM.

This clone turned up a few times. The rearrangement links TRBV6-5 to TRBJ2-5, with 11 bases identical to TRBD2. V was clipped by 6 bases and J by 6 bases; unmatched bases: 6. CDR1 MNHEY and CDR2 SVGAGI come from the germline V gene. The CDR3 is made up of 14 amino acids. CDR3 protein: CASSPLAGGKTQYF. The CDR3 DNA reads TGTGCCAGCAGCCCCCTAGCGGGAGGAAAGACCCAGTACTTC.

V usage is TRBV30 and J usage is TRBJ1-6; TRBD1 might be the D (5 bases). Germline V gene data show CDR1 as GTSNPN and CDR2 as SVGIG (reference sequence). The CDR3 covers 17 residues. V lost 1 base and J 4 bases, leaving 17 bases between the germline ends. CDR3: CAWSGMRDRKYNSPLHF. The CDR3 bases are TGTGCCTGGAGTGGCATGCGGGACCGAAAGTATAATTCACCCCTCCACTTT.

The V and J genes are TRBV5-4 and TRBJ2-1; D possibly corresponds to TRBD2 (6 bases). This CDR3 is built from 15 residues. With 1 base removed from V and 0 bases from J, the gap between germline ends came to 8 bases. Germline loops: CDR1 SGHNT, CDR2 YYREEE (reference sequence). Written as DNA, the CDR3 is TGTGCCAGCAGCTTGTCCGGGAGCTCCTACAATGAGCAGTTCTTC. This translates into CASSLSGSSYNEQFF.

This sequence joins TRBV2 and TRBJ1-1; the D is unclear. The germline V gene has CDR1 SNHLY and CDR2 FYNNEI. This CDR3 is built from 14 residues. Trimming pared 7 bases from V and 0 bases from J, leaving 12 bases between. The CDR3: CASNPSNMNTEAFF. The CDR3 DNA reads as TGTGCCAGCAATCCCTCAAACATGAACACTGAAGCTTTCTTT.

This clone counts as medium-sized. V is TRBV6-4 and J is TRBJ2-3; 7 bases are a match to TRBD2. The ends lost 4 bases at V and 0 bases at J; junction bases unmatched: 4. The germline CDR1 and CDR2 sequences are MRHNA and SNTAGT. The CDR3 is 15 residues long. The CDR3 DNA follows: TGTGCCAGCAGTGGGGCTAGCGGTAGCACAGATACGCAGTATTTT. Protein product: CASSGASGSTDTQYF.

The chain combines TRBV19 with TRBJ1-1, with 8 positions matching TRBD1. Trimming took 1 base from V and 4 from J; bases not matched to a gene: 11. The CDR3 runs 17 residues. The germline gives CDR1 LNHDA, CDR2 SQIVND (reference sequence). The CDR3 region is CASSIGPGTGLVTEAFF. CDR3 in DNA: TGTGCCAGTAGTATAGGTCCCGGGACAGGTTTGGTCACTGAAGCTTTCTTT.

The V gene is TRBV10-3, the J gene TRBJ1-3; the D gene is possibly TRBD1 (6 bases). The CDR3 totals 14 residues. V was clipped by 6 bases and J by 4 bases, with 13 bases between them. Germline CDR1 and CDR2: ENHRY and SYGVKD. CDR3 DNA: TGTGCCATCAGCGGAGGGGGACGGGGAAACACCATATATTTT. Encoded protein: CAISGGGRGNTIYF.

V and J are TRBV9 and TRBJ1-2; D is unclear. Germline V CDR1 and CDR2: SGDLS, YYNGEE. The CDR3 is 15 residues long. The germline V and J ends were trimmed by 0 bases and 2 bases, with 11 bases remaining between them. Here the CDR3 reads CASSVADQRNYGYTF. The DNA for the CDR3 is TGTGCCAGCAGCGTAGCGGACCAAAGGAACTATGGCTACACCTTC.

CDR3 in DNA: TGTGCCAGCAGTCTCGGGACAGGGAGTGGTTCCTACGAGCAGTACTTC. This codes for CASSLGTGSGSYEQYF. This chain connects TRBV28 to TRBJ2-7; 9 bases map to TRBD1. The germline V gene encodes CDR1 MDHEN and CDR2 SYDVKM. The length of the CDR3 is 16 residues. After removal of 5 bases from V and 1 base from J, the junction contained 9 bases not matched to a gene.

The chain combines TRBV6-6 with TRBJ2-7; D might be TRBD1 (6 bases). V was cut by 5 bases and J by 8 bases, with 16 bases left in between. Germline V gene lookup returns CDR1 MNHNY and CDR2 SVGAGI (reference sequence). The CDR3 is 13 amino acids. CDR3 DNA sequence: TGTGCCAGCAGTGCCCGGGACACCAAGCAGCAGTACTTC. It translates to CASSARDTKQQYF.